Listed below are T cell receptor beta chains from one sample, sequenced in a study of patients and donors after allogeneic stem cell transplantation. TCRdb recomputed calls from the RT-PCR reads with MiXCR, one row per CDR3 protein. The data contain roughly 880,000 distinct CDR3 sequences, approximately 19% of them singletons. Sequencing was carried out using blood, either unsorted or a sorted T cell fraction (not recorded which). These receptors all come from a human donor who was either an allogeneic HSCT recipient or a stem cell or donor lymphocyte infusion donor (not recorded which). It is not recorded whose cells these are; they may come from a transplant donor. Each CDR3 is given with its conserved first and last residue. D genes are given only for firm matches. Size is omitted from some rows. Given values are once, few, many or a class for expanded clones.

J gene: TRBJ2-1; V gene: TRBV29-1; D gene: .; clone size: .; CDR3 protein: CSVEDRDAYNEQFF; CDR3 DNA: TGCAGCGTTGAAGATAGGGACGCCTACAATGAGCAGTTCTTC
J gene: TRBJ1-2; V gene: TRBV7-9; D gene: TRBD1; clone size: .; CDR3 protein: CASSPLRDRVAGYTF; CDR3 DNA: TGTGCCAGCAGCCCCCTAAGGGACAGGGTAGCTGGCTACACCTTC
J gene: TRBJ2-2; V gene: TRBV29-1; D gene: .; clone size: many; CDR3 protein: CSVEGEDDTGELFF; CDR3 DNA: TGCAGCGTTGAAGGGGAGGACGACACCGGGGAGCTGTTTTTT
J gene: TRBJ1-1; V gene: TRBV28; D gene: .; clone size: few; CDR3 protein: CASKRVGTEAFF; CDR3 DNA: TGTGCCAGCAAAAGGGTCGGCACTGAAGCTTTCTTT
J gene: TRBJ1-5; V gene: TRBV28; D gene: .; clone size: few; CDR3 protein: CASSSLPGTQPQHF; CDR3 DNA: TGTGCCAGCAGTTCGTTACCGGGTACGCAGCCCCAGCATTTT
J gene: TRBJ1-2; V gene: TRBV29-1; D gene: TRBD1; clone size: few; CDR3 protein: CSVYGQGNGGYTF; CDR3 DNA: TGCAGCGTATACGGACAGGGGAACGGGGGCTACACCTTC
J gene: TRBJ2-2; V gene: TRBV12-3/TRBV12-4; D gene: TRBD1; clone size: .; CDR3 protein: CASSLEGTANTGELFF; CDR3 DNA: TGTGCCAGCAGTCTAGAGGGGACAGCGAACACCGGGGAGCTGTTTTTT
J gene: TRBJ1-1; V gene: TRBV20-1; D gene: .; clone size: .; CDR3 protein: CSAMAGSSTEAFF; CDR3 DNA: TGCAGTGCTATGGCGGGATCCAGCACTGAAGCTTTCTTT
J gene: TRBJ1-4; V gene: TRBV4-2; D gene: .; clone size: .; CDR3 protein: CASSQEAGLISEKLFF; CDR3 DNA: TGTGCCAGCAGCCAAGAAGCGGGCCTGATAAGCGAAAAACTGTTTTTT
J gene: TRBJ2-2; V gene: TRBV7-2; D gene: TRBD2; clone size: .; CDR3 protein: CASRYLAGADTGELFF; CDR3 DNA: TGTGCCAGCAGATACCTAGCGGGGGCCGACACCGGGGAGCTGTTTTTT
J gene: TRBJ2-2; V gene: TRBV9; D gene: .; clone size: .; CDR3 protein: CASSVGLVLAGELFF; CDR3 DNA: TGTGCCAGCAGCGTAGGTCTAGTCTTGGCAGGGGAGCTGTTTTTT
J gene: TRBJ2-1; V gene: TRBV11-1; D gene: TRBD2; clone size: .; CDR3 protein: CASSHPSVASGPTYNEQFF; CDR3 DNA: TGTGCCAGCAGCCACCCGTCCGTTGCTAGCGGGCCTACCTACAATGAGCAGTTCTTC
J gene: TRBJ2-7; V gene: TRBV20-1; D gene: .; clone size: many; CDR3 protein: CSARDLRSYEQYF; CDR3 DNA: TGCAGTGCTAGAGATCTGAGGTCCTACGAGCAGTACTTC
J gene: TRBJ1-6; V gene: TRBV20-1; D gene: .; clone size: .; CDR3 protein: CSALRDMNSPLHF; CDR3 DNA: TGCAGTGCACTCCGGGACATGAATTCACCCCTCCACTTT
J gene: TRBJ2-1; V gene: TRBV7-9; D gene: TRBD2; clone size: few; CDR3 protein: CASMLAGIRNEQFF; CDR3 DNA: TGTGCCAGCATGCTAGCGGGTATTCGCAATGAGCAGTTCTTC
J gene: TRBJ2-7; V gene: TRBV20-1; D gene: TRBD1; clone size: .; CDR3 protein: CSARDGRTGGYEQYF; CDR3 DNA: TGCAGTGCTAGAGATGGGCGGACAGGGGGCTACGAGCAGTACTTC
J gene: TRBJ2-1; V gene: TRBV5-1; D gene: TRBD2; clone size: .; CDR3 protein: CASSWGGSGTHNEQFF; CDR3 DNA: TGCGCCAGCAGCTGGGGCGGTAGCGGGACCCACAATGAGCAGTTCTTC
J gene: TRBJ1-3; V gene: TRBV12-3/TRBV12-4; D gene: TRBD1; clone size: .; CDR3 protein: CASSADREVNTTYF; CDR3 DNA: TGTGCCAGCAGCGCGGACAGGGAAGTAAACACCACATATTTT
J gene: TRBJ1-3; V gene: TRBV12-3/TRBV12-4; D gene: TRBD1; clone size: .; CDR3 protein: CASGPPGTGLRNTIYF; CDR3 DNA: TGTGCCAGCGGCCCTCCCGGGACAGGGTTGCGAAACACCATATATTTT
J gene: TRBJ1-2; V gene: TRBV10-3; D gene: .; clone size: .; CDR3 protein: CAISVTPNGYTF; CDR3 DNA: TGTGCCATCAGTGTCACACCCAATGGCTACACCTTC
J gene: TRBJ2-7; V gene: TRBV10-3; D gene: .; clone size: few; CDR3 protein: CAISSGQPPYEQYF; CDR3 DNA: TGTGCCATCAGTTCCGGACAGCCCCCTTACGAGCAGTACTTC
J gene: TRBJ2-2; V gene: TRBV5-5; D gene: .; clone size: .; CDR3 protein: CASSLAGTLANTGELFF; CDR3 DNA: TGTGCCAGCAGCTTGGCCGGGACACTCGCGAACACCGGGGAGCTGTTTTTT
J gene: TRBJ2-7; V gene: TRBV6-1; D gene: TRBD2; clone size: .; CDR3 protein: CASRATSGLNYEQYF; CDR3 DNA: TGTGCCAGCAGGGCCACTAGCGGGCTGAATTACGAGCAGTACTTC
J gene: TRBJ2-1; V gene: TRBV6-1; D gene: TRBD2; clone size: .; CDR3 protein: CASSARAGGPIYEQFF; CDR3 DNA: TGTGCCAGCAGCGCGAGGGCGGGAGGGCCAATCTATGAGCAGTTCTTC
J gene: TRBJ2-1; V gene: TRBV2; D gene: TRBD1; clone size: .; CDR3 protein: CASSEVLTGGLNEQFF; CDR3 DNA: TGTGCCAGCAGTGAAGTGCTGACAGGGGGCCTCAATGAGCAGTTCTTC
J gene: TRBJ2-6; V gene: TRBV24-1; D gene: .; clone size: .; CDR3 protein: CATSDGPGANVLTF; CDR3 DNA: TGTGCCACCAGTGATGGTCCTGGGGCCAACGTCCTGACTTTC
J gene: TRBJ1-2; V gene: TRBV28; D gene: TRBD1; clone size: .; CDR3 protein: CASSPGQGLSGYTF; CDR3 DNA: TGTGCCAGCAGTCCGGGACAGGGGTTAAGTGGCTACACCTTC
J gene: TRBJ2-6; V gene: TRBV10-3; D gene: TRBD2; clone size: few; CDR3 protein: CATWTLGGSGANVLTF; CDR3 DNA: TGTGCCACCTGGACCCTGGGGGGGTCTGGGGCCAACGTCCTGACTTTC
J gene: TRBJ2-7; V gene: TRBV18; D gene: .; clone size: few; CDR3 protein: CASSPQSQGMRGEQYF; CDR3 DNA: TGTGCCAGCTCACCCCAAAGTCAGGGTATGAGGGGCGAGCAGTACTTC
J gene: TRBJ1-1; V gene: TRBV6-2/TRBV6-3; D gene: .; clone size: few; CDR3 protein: CASSYFGPTEAFF; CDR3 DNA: .
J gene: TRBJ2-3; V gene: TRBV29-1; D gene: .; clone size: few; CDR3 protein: CSVPAGATDTQYF; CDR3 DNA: TGCAGCGTTCCTGCAGGTGCCACAGATACGCAGTATTTT
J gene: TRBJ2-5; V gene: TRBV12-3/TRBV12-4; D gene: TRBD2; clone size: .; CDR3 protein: CASSPSRGYQETQYF; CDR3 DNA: TGTGCCAGCAGCCCTTCGCGGGGGTACCAAGAGACCCAGTACTTC
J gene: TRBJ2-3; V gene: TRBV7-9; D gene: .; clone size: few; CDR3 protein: CASSKDKTSTDTQYF; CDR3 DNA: TGTGCCAGCAGCAAGGACAAGACTAGCACAGATACGCAGTATTTT
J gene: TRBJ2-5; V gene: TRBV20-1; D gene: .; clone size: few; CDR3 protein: CSARKTEQETQYF; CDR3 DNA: TGCAGTGCTAGAAAAACAGAGCAAGAGACCCAGTACTTC
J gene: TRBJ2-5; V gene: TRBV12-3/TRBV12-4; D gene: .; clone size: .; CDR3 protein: CASSFVRETQYF; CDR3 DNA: TGTGCCAGCAGTTTCGTCCGAGAGACCCAGTACTTC
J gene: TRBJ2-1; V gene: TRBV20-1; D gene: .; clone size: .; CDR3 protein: CSARPSMYNEQFF; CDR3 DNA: TGCAGTGCGCGGCCTTCAATGTACAATGAGCAGTTCTTC
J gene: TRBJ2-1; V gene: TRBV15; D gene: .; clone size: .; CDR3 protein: CATTQGAERNNEQFF; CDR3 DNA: TGTGCCACAACCCAAGGGGCAGAGCGTAACAATGAGCAGTTCTTC
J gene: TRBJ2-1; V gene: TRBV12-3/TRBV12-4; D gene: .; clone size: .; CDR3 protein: CASSLSGGISYNEQFF; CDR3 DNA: TGTGCCAGCAGTTTATCCGGCGGGATATCCTACAATGAGCAGTTCTTC
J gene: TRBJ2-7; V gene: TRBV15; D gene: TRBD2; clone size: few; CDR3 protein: CATRSTSGRFYEQYF; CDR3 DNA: TGTGCCACCAGGTCGACTAGCGGGAGATTCTACGAGCAGTACTTC
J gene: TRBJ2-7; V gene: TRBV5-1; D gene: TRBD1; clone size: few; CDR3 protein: CASSPGQGENEQYF; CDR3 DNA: TGCGCCAGCAGCCCAGGACAGGGGGAGAACGAGCAGTACTTC
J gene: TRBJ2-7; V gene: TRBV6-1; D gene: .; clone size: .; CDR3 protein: CASSRLVEQYF; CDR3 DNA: TGTGCCAGCAGCAGACTTGTCGAGCAGTACTTC
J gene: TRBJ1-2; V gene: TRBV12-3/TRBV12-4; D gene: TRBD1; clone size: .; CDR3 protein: CASTAPGQGDYGYTF; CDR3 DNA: TGTGCCAGCACAGCCCCGGGACAGGGGGACTATGGCTACACCTTC
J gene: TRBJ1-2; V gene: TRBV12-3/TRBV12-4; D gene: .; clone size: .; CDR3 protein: CASSPLTDPNYGYTF; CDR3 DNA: TGTGCCAGCAGCCCACTCACCGACCCTAACTATGGCTACACCTTC